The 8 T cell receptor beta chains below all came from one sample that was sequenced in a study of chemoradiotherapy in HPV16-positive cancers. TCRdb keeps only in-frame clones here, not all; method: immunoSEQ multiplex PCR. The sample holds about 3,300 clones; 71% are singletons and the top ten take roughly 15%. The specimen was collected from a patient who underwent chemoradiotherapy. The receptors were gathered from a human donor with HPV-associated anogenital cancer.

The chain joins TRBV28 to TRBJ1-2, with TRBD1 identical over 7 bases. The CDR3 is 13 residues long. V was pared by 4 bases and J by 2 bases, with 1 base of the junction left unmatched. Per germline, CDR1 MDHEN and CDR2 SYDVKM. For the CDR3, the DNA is TGTGCCAGCAGTTGGACAGGAAACTATGGCTACACCTTC. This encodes CASSWTGNYGYTF.

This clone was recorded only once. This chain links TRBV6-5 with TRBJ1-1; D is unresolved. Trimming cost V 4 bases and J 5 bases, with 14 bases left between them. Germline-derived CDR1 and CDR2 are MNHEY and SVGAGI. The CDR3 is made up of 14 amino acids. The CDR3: CASSSRPLGTEAFF. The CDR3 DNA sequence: TGTGCCAGCAGTTCCCGGCCTTTAGGGACTGAAGCTTTCTTT.

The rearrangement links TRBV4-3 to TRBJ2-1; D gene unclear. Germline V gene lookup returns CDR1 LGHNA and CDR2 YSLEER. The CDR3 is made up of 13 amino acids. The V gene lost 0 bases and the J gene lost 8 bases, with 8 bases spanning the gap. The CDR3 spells CASSQDLMDEQFF. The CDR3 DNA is TGCGCCAGCAGCCAAGATCTTATGGATGAGCAGTTCTTC.

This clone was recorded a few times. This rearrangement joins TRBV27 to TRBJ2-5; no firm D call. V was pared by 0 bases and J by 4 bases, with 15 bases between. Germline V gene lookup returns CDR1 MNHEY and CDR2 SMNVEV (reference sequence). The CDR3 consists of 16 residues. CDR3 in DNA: TGTGCCAGCAGTTTATCCCCGCGGACGCAGGTAGAGACCCAGTACTTC. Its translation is CASSLSPRTQVETQYF.

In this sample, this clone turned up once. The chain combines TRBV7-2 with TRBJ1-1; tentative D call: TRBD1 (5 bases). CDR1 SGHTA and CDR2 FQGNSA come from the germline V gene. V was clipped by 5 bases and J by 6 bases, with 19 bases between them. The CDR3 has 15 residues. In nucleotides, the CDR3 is TGTGCCAGCAGCCCCCAGAGGGGCGCATGGGCTGAAGCTTTCTTT. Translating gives CASSPQRGAWAEAFF.

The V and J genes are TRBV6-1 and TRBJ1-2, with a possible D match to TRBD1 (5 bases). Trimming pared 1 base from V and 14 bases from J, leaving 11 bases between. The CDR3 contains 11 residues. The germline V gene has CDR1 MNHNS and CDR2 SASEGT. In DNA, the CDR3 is TGTGCCAGCAGTGAAGTAGGGGCGCGAACCTTC. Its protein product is CASSEVGARTF.

The CDR3 nucleotides are TGCGCCAGCGCCCACGGGCAGGGGGCTGTTGGCTACACCTTC. The encoded protein is CASAHGQGAVGYTF. The V gene is TRBV4-1, the J gene TRBJ1-2; 8 bases are a match to TRBD1. Germline assignment: CDR1 MGHRA and CDR2 YSYEKL. With V trimmed by 8 bases and J by 7 bases, 12 bases remained unmatched. The CDR3 has 14 residues.

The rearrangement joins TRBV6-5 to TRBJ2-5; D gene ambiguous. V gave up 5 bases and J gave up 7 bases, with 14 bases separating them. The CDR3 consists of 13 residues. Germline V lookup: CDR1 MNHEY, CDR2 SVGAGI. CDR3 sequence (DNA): TGTGCCAGCAGTCAGACCCGGTTGGGGACCCAGTACTTC. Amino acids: CASSQTRLGTQYF.